The clone carrying this T cell receptor beta chain was detected once. These data originate in a study of CD8 T cells in Susac syndrome. Random-hexamer reverse transcription was applied to about 0.5 to 1 ug RNA. MiXCR was run by TCRdb on the immunoSEQ multiplex PCR reads, yielding one entry per CDR3 protein. The sample includes over 300,000 distinct CDR3 sequences, around 90% of them seen just once. The CDR3 spans 13 residues. Germline V gene data show CDR1 as LGHDT and CDR2 as YNNKEL (reference sequence). Trimming took off 5 bases at V and 5 bases at J, with 12 bases between the two ends. TEMRA cells were FACS-enriched, with CD8+ and CD4+ T cells isolated negatively.

The sequence was obtained from a human donor with multiple sclerosis. The rearrangement uses TRBV3-1 and TRBJ2-5, with a weak D call TRBD1 (5 bases). The sample was CD4+ T cells from PBMCs. CDR3 sequence (DNA): TGTGCCAGCAGCGCCGCCAGGGTTGAGACCCAGTACTTC. It yields the protein CASSAARVETQYF.